The sequence of this T cell receptor beta chain was determined in a study of read filtering for tumor transcriptome and immune sequencing. At the level of the study: The cohort had 17 to 20 men and over twelve women aged roughly 40 to 80, mean about 66 years. Transcriptome libraries were built from DNase-treated RNA. Points from the study as a whole: This fraction held mixed bone marrow immune cells after CD138-negative sorting.

This library used roughly 0.4 ug RNA and molecular barcoded adaptors spanning alpha/delta and beta/gamma chains. From the reads, TCRdb called clonotypes with MiXCR, one entry per CDR3 protein. Of around 130,000 distinct CDR3 sequences listed, 13% are singletons. This clonotype was counted many times. Its antigen is undetermined. Bone marrow was sampled from every patient at the time of active disease. This CDR3 has 16 residues. V trimming: 5 bases; J trimming: 7 bases; junction bases outside the gene matches: 12. The germline CDR1 and CDR2 sequences are LGHDT and YNNKEL (reference sequence). The sequence was collected from a donor at least 40 years old with multiple myeloma. Source material: a population of CD138-negative cells sorted from bone marrow. The chain employs TRBV3-1 and TRBJ2-2; TRBD2 matches at 8 bases. Here the CDR3 DNA reads TGTGCCAGCAGCAGCCCCGGGACTAGGACCGGCGGGGAGCTGTTTTTT. It codes for CASSSPGTRTGGELFF. The variable domain in full, with the rest retrieved from reference TRBV3-1 and TRBJ2-2, is DTAVSQTPKYLVTQMGNDKSIKCEQNLGHDTMYWYKQDSKKFLKIMFSYNNKELIINETVPNRFSPKSPDKAHLNLHINSLELGDSAVYFCASSSPGTRTGGELFFGEGSRLTVL.